This T cell receptor beta chain came from a study of response to subunit inactivated influenza vaccine. Points from the study as a whole: Authors suggested each seasonal influenza vaccination recruits few new T cells.

Only one count was recorded for this clonotype. Its antigen is still unknown. A junction boundary mismatches the germline segment, possibly from a read error. Each CDR3 protein is one row after TCRdb ran MiXCR on the RT-PCR reads. Found here are 650,000 to 850,000 distinct CDR3 sequences, approximately 15% of them singletons; the top ten hold around 6.5%. Per the germline V gene, CDR1 is MNHNS and CDR2 is SASEGT. The CDR3 loop spans 14 amino acids. The clonotype was recovered from a man aged 50 to 60 who received an inactivated influenza vaccine. This specimen consisted of PBMCs from blood, obtained approximately 15 days before vaccination. The V and J genes are TRBV6-1 and TRBJ2-3; 10 bases map to TRBD2. CDR3 protein: CASSSSGSLDTKYF. CDR3 sequence (DNA): TGTGCCAGCAGCTCTAGCGGGAGTTTAGATACGAAGTATTTT.